This T cell receptor (beta chain) was identified in a study of blood T cell repertoires in COVID-19. In the study overall: Samples came from the United States, Italy and Spain, spanning acute and convalescent COVID-19. T cells, B-cell-depleted T cells, or PBMCs provided the cDNA or gDNA that served as material.

Per the original data handling: By means of reference gene primer amplification, nucleated cell counts were estimated. Data came from immunoSEQ multiplex PCR; TCRdb stores just in-frame clones and leaves some out. Clone size and V and J calls were adopted from that table, with D and trimming inferred from the DNA. Among about 140,000 clones listed, 65% to 80% were seen once. The ends were cut back, 5 bases at V and 0 bases at J, with 8 bases in the middle. From germline, CDR1 is MNHEY and CDR2 SVGAGI. The CDR3 covers 15 residues. Sequencing was carried out using peripheral blood. This clonotype was sampled from an elderly man with acute or convalescent COVID-19. V usage is TRBV6-5 and J usage is TRBJ2-6; D is perhaps TRBD1 (6 bases). CDR3 loop: CASSRQVSGANVLTF. DNA for the CDR3: TGTGCCAGCAGTCGACAGGTCTCTGGGGCCAACGTCCTGACTTTC.